This T cell receptor beta chain was sequenced for a study of regulatory T cells in long-lasting Graves disease. Combining iRepertoire HTBI primers with Arm-PCR of CDR3 regions, the authors built TCR beta libraries. TCRdb redid the calling of the multiplex PCR reads with MiXCR, one entry per CDR3 protein. Seen here are some 500,000 distinct CDR3 sequences, approximately 12% observed once, and the top ten hold roughly 10%. This clonotype was observed a few times. Germline V gene data show CDR1 as ENHRY and CDR2 as SYGVKD. CDR3 length equals 13 residues. The V gene lost 8 bases and the J gene lost 7 bases, with 17 bases spanning the gap. The sample's time point: newly diagnosed GD, antithyroid drugs for less than 3 months. PBMC RNA was the source of the TCR library. The same sample was also used in a study of T cells in Graves' hyperthyroidism and ophthalmopathy. That report adds: Blood also held most thyroid clonotypes expanded beyond 0.001.

The sequence was obtained from a man aged 25-40 years with Graves disease. The genes are TRBV10-3 and TRBJ2-5, with D tentatively TRBD2 (5 bases). The sequenced sample was peripheral blood mononuclear cells (PBMCs), obtained at new diagnosis, from a patient treated with antithyroid drugs. The CDR3 coding sequence is TGTGCCATCCCTAAGGGCGCGGGTTGGACCCAGTACTTC. Translation: CAIPKGAGWTQYF.